The source of this T cell receptor (beta chain) is a study of blood T cell repertoires in COVID-19. Looking at the study overall: PBMCs, B-cell-depleted T cells, or T cells provided the cDNA or gDNA that made up the material.

In the original processing: Amplification with reference gene primers provided the estimates of nucleated cell counts. Produced via immunoSEQ multiplex PCR; TCRdb's table is partial and in-frame only. V and J calls and clone size follow that table, whereas D and trimming were derived from the DNA. The sample contains under 45,000 clones, about 90% of which appear only once. V lost 4 bases to trimming and J lost 4 bases; unmatched junction nucleotides: 9. Germline CDR1 reads MNHNY; CDR2 reads SVGAGI (reference sequence). The CDR3 has 16 amino acids. The material sequenced was peripheral blood. V is TRBV6-6 and J is TRBJ2-7; TRBD1 agrees at 11 bases. This clonotype was sampled from a human donor in a cohort sampled during active COVID-19. The CDR3 protein is CASSSGTGDRGYEQYF. CDR3 nucleotides: TGTGCCAGCAGTTCCGGGACAGGGGACAGGGGGTACGAGCAGTACTTC.